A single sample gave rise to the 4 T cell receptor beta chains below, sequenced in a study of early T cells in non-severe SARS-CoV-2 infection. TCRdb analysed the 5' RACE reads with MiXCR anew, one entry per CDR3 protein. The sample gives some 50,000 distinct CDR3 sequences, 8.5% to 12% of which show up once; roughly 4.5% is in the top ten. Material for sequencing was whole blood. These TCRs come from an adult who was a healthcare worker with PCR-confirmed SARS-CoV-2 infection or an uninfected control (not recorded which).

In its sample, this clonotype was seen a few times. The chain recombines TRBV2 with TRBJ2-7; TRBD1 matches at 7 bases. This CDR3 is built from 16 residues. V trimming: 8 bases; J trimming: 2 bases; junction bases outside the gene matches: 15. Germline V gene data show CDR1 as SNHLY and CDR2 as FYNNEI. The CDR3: CASGRVPGQLPYEQYF. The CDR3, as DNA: TGTGCCAGCGGAAGAGTCCCGGGACAGCTACCCTACGAGCAGTACTTC.

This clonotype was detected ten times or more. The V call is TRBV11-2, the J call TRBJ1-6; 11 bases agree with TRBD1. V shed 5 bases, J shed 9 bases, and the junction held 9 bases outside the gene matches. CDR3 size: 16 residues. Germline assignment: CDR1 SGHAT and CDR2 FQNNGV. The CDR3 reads CASSTTGQGAASPLHF. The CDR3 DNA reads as TGTGCCAGCAGCACGACCGGACAGGGGGCCGCTTCACCCCTCCACTTT.

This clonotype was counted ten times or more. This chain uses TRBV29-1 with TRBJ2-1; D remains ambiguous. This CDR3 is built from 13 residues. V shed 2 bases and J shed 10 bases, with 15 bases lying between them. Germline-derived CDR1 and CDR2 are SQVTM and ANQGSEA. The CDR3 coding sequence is TGCAGCGTTGAACATAGCCCCGGTTTGGAGCAGTTCTTC. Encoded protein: CSVEHSPGLEQFF.

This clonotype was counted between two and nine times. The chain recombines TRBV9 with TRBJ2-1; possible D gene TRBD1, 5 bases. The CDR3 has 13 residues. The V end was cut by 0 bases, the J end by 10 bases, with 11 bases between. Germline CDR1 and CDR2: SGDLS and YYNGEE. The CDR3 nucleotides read TGTGCCAGCAGCGTAGTAGCAGGGTCCGAGCAGTTCTTC. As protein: CASSVVAGSEQFF.